These 32 T cell receptor beta chains share one sample of origin, sequenced in a study of blood T cell repertoires in COVID-19. Using immunoSEQ multiplex PCR, the repertoire was profiled, and TCRdb retains in-frame clones only, with some absent. The sample carries under 300,000 clones, 90% to 95% recorded once. Sequencing input: PBMCs or T cells enriched from blood (not recorded which). The origin of the receptors is a woman under 30 who had recovered from COVID-19.

This sequence joins TRBV28 and TRBJ2-1; tentative D call: TRBD2 (6 bases). The CDR3 length is 17 residues. The germline V gene encodes CDR1 MDHEN and CDR2 SYDVKM. Trimming left V 4 bases short and J 7 bases short, with 23 bases between. The DNA of the CDR3 is TGTGCCAGCAGTTCCCGTGGCGGGGAAGTACGTGGGAATGAGCAGTTCTTC. This translates into CASSSRGGEVRGNEQFF.

The CDR3 loop reads CASTLSSTNTGELFF. As DNA, the CDR3 is TGTGCCAGCACCCTATCATCCACGAACACCGGGGAGCTGTTTTTT. The V and J genes are TRBV27 and TRBJ2-2; D gene uncertain. Trimming removed 7 bases from V and 0 bases from J, with 12 bases in between. CDR3 length: 15 amino acids. Germline V gives CDR1 MNHEY, CDR2 SMNVEV (reference sequence).

Written as DNA, the CDR3 is TGTGCCAGTAGTACGTCCCGGGGGACAGGGGGCCGCTCCTACTCTGGAAACACCATATATTTT. Translation: CASSTSRGTGGRSYSGNTIYF. The chain carries TRBV19 and TRBJ1-3; 12 nucleotides match TRBD1. The CDR3 sequence is 21 residues long. The V gene end was trimmed by 4 bases and the J gene end by 0 bases; junction bases not matched to a gene: 16. Germline assignment: CDR1 LNHDA and CDR2 SQIVND (reference sequence).

The genes are TRBV7-2 and TRBJ1-1, with D hard to call. The V gene's germline CDR1 is SGHTA and CDR2 FQGNSA. Trimming shortened V by 4 bases and J by 6 bases, and 12 bases separated the two germline ends. CDR3 size: 13 residues. CDR3 sequence: CASSSRGWPEAFF. CDR3 in DNA: TGTGCCAGCAGCTCGCGGGGATGGCCTGAAGCTTTCTTT.

J is TRBJ1-2 and V is TRBV5-1; D gene unclear. Between the trimmed V and J ends, which lost 5 bases and 4 bases, there was a span of 18 bases. The CDR3 has 15 amino acids. CDR1 SGHRS and CDR2 YFSETQ come from the germline V gene. CDR3 loop: CASSPRVGAAYGYTF. In nucleotides, the CDR3 is TGCGCCAGCAGTCCCCGGGTAGGCGCTGCCTATGGCTACACCTTC. Full variable domain (remainder filled in from reference TRBV5-1 and TRBJ1-2): KAGVTQTPRYLIKTRGQQVTLSCSPISGHRSVSWYQQTPGQGLQFLFEYFSETQRNKGNFPGRFSGRQFSNSRSEMNVSTLELGDSALYLCASSPRVGAAYGYTFGSGTRLTVV.

The table lists this clone with a count of one. CDR3 bases: TGTGCCAGCAGCCAAGATTGGGCAGGGGTGGGCGAGCAGTACTTC. Translating it yields CASSQDWAGVGEQYF. The rearrangement joins TRBV3-1 (or the pseudogene TRBV3-2) to TRBJ2-7, with a possible D match to TRBD1 (6 bases). The CDR3 is made up of 15 amino acids. V shed 0 bases and J shed 6 bases, with 15 bases lying between them. Germline V gene sequence: CDR1 LGHDT, CDR2 YNNKEL (reference sequence).

This chain joins TRBV7-2 and TRBJ1-2; the D gene is possibly TRBD1 (6 bases). V shed 5 bases and J shed 8 bases, with 9 bases lying between them. Germline V lookup: CDR1 SGHTA, CDR2 FQGNSA. This CDR3 is 11 amino acids long. CDR3 amino acids: CASSLTGGYTF. The CDR3 region has the DNA TGTGCCAGCAGCCTCACAGGGGGCTACACCTTC.

The chain is built from TRBV6-5 and TRBJ1-6, with a tentative D call TRBD1 (6 bases). Germline CDR1 MNHEY, CDR2 SVGAGI. This CDR3 region has 14 residues. V was pared by 4 bases and J by 9 bases, with 13 bases between. The DNA for the CDR3 is TGTGCCAGCAGTTTAAGGACAGATCTTTCACCCCTCCACTTT. This encodes CASSLRTDLSPLHF.

On this clone: As the CDR3 is not closed by the conserved phenylalanine or tryptophan, this likely results from a read error. It is unclear where the CDR3 begins or ends on the DNA, so no DNA is shown, and the CDR3 is as TCRdb lists it. The V call is TRBV29-1, the J call TRBJ2-7; the tabulated D call, TRBD2, remains unverified against the DNA. CDR1 and CDR2 from the germline V gene are SQVTM and ANQGSEA. Ends included, the CDR3 has 11 residues. The CDR3 spells CSVFTSGRYLY.

A single count supports this clone. J is TRBJ2-3 and V is TRBV5-1, with 11 bases that match TRBD2. The CDR3 is 16 residues long. Unmatched junction bases numbered 7, after V lost 7 bases and J lost 0 bases. Germline-derived CDR1 and CDR2 are SGHRS and YFSETQ. In DNA, the CDR3 is TGCGCCAGCTATTGGACTAGCGGGCTAAGCACAGATACGCAGTATTTT. Amino acids: CASYWTSGLSTDTQYF.

This chain connects TRBV27 to TRBJ1-1, with TRBD1 as a possible D gene (5 bases). Germline CDR1 reads MNHEY; CDR2 reads SMNVEV (reference sequence). CDR3 length equals 14 residues. V shed 2 bases and J shed 4 bases, with 11 bases lying between them. CDR3: CASSLNRLVTEAFF. CDR3 nucleotides: TGTGCCAGCAGTTTAAACAGGCTCGTCACTGAAGCTTTCTTT.

The gene calls are TRBV7-9 and TRBJ1-1; D is possibly TRBD1 (5 bases). Germline V CDR1 and CDR2: SEHNR, FQNEAQ (reference sequence). CDR3 length equals 15 residues. The ends were cut back, 1 base at V and 3 bases at J, with 12 bases in the middle. The CDR3: CASSLVRRGDTEAFF. DNA for the CDR3: TGTGCCAGCAGCTTAGTTAGGCGGGGGGACACTGAAGCTTTCTTT.

This clone is a singleton in its sample. This chain connects TRBV28 to TRBJ1-4, with D tentatively TRBD1 (6 bases). Per germline, CDR1 MDHEN and CDR2 SYDVKM. The V gene lost 4 bases and the J gene lost 7 bases, with 25 bases spanning the gap. The CDR3 runs 18 residues. In DNA form, the CDR3 reads TGTGCCAGCAGTTCACGAAAGATCCCAGGGGTTGGCGGTGAAAAACTGTTTTTT. Protein sequence: CASSSRKIPGVGGEKLFF.

V gene TRBV5-1 combines with J gene TRBJ2-6, with TRBD1 identical over 10 bases. The CDR3 consists of 17 residues. Germline-derived CDR1 and CDR2 are SGHRS and YFSETQ. V shed 6 bases and J 1 base; nucleotides not matched to a gene: 7. The CDR3 spells CASNGQGGTSGANVLTF. CDR3 nucleotide sequence: TGCGCCAGCAACGGACAGGGGGGAACTTCTGGGGCCAACGTCCTGACTTTC.

This clone was counted between two and nine times. The genes are TRBV6-5 and TRBJ1-2, with unresolved D. Looked up from germline, CDR1 is MNHEY and CDR2 is SVGAGI. V lost 8 bases, J lost 6 bases, and 13 bases lay in between. This CDR3 has 12 amino acids. CDR3 coding DNA: TGTGCCAGCCGCGAAAGGGAGGATGGCTACACCTTC. Protein sequence: CASREREDGYTF.

V and J are TRBV18 and TRBJ2-7; TRBD2 aligns across 12 bases. From germline, CDR1 is KGHSH and CDR2 LQKENI. V was clipped by 0 bases and J by 3 bases; unmatched bases: 9. This CDR3 is built from 18 residues. The CDR3 DNA sequence: TGTGCCAGCTCACCACCGAGGACTAGCGGGGCTTATGTCTACGAGCAGTACTTC. It yields the protein CASSPPRTSGAYVYEQYF.

This chain uses TRBV6-1 with TRBJ2-1, with 7 bases that match TRBD2. V dropped 1 base and J dropped 3; count of bases not matched to a gene: 9. Germline V gives CDR1 MNHNS, CDR2 SASEGT. The CDR3 extends over 17 amino acids. CDR3 loop: CASSEVSPAGIYNEQFF. CDR3 coding DNA: TGTGCCAGCAGTGAAGTGAGTCCAGCGGGAATCTACAATGAGCAGTTCTTC.

Note on this clone: Relative to the germline gene, one junction end is altered; a read error may explain this. The chain recombines TRBV7-7 with TRBJ2-5; 7 bases are a match to TRBD2. CDR3 length: 16 amino acids. The germline V gene encodes CDR1 SSHAT and CDR2 FNYEAQ (reference sequence). The CDR3 DNA follows: TGTGCTAGCAGCTTAGGGAGGGTTGTCCGGGGCGAGACCCAGTACTTC. It encodes CASSLGRVVRGETQYF.

The J gene is TRBJ2-7, the V gene TRBV24-1; the match to TRBD1 covers 8 bases. This CDR3 contains 13 residues. The V segment lost 6 bases and the J segment 5 bases; nucleotides outside the gene matches: 5. Looked up from germline, CDR1 is KGHDR and CDR2 is SFDVKD. CDR3: CATSRAGGHEQYF. CDR3 nucleotide sequence: TGTGCCACCAGTCGCGCAGGGGGCCACGAGCAGTACTTC.

The chain links TRBV28 to TRBJ2-2; a possible D gene is TRBD1 (6 bases). Trimming cost V 5 bases and J 2 bases, with 15 bases left between them. This CDR3 comprises 16 residues. Per the germline V gene, CDR1 is MDHEN and CDR2 is SYDVKM. CDR3 nucleotide sequence: TGTGCCAGCAGTCGCCACCGGACAGTAAACACCGGGGAGCTGTTTTTT. Translation: CASSRHRTVNTGELFF.

This clone appeared a few times. The rearrangement joins TRBV9 to TRBJ1-2; a possible D gene is TRBD1 (6 bases). Looked up from germline, CDR1 is SGDLS and CDR2 is YYNGEE. This CDR3 spans 17 amino acids. V gave up 0 bases and J gave up 8 bases, with 23 bases separating them. The CDR3 loop is CASSVAPTGSTQGGYTF. DNA for the CDR3: TGTGCCAGCAGCGTAGCCCCGACAGGATCAACCCAAGGAGGCTACACCTTC.

Turning to this clone: The same CDR3 arises from other DNA sequences in this sample as well. The V and J genes are TRBV7-2 and TRBJ1-2, with D tentatively TRBD1 (6 bases). Trimming pared 5 bases from V and 2 bases from J, leaving 9 bases between. The CDR3 is made up of 13 amino acids. Germline V gives CDR1 SGHTA, CDR2 FQGNSA. CDR3 protein: CASSPDRNYGYTF. DNA for the CDR3: TGTGCCAGCAGCCCCGACAGGAACTATGGCTACACCTTC.

The rearrangement links TRBV6-5 to TRBJ2-5, with 11 nucleotides matching TRBD2. Germline CDR1 is MNHEY and CDR2 is SVGAGI. This CDR3 is 16 amino acids long. Losses at the gene ends were 0 bases for V and 4 bases for J; bases not matched to a gene: 4. DNA of the CDR3: TGTGCCAGCAGTTACTCGAGGCTAGCGGGAGGAGAGACCCAGTACTTC. Protein product: CASSYSRLAGGETQYF.

This chain joins TRBV11-3 and TRBJ1-2; the match to TRBD1 covers 9 bases. Germline values: CDR1 SGHNT, CDR2 YENEEA. Trimming at V came to 5 bases and at J to 6 bases, leaving 10 bases not matched to a gene. The CDR3 is 15 residues long. Here the CDR3 reads CASSVRGDRDDGYTF. CDR3 coding DNA: TGTGCCAGCAGCGTACGAGGGGACAGGGACGATGGCTACACCTTC.

The rearrangement uses TRBV2 and TRBJ1-4; 10 bases line up with TRBD1. CDR1 SNHLY and CDR2 FYNNEI come from the germline V gene. This CDR3 region has 15 residues. With 8 bases clipped from V and 8 bases from J, the junction kept 11 bases outside the gene matches. CDR3 protein: CASARGGTGDEKLFF. The CDR3 nucleotides are TGTGCCAGCGCCCGGGGAGGGACAGGGGACGAAAAACTGTTTTTT.

The chain links TRBV3-1 (or the pseudogene TRBV3-2) to TRBJ2-6; possibly TRBD1 for D (5 bases). Germline values: CDR1 LGHDT, CDR2 YNNKEL (reference sequence). This CDR3 has 21 amino acids. Trimming removed 0 bases at V and 0 bases at J, with 21 bases between. The CDR3 reads CASSQERGRGSIVSGANVLTF. The CDR3 DNA follows: TGTGCCAGCAGCCAAGAAAGAGGTAGGGGCAGTATTGTCTCTGGGGCCAACGTCCTGACTTTC.

This clone was counted a single time. This sequence joins TRBV4-1 and TRBJ1-6, with 8 positions matching TRBD1. This CDR3 spans 15 amino acids. Losses at the gene ends were 0 bases for V and 9 bases for J; bases not matched to a gene: 4. Per germline, CDR1 MGHRA and CDR2 YSYEKL. CDR3 sequence reads: CASSQDPGGGSPLHF. The DNA for the CDR3 is TGCGCCAGCAGCCAAGACCCAGGGGGCGGTTCACCCCTCCACTTT.

The chain is built from TRBV9 and TRBJ2-1; 7 bases are a match to TRBD2. Germline-derived CDR1 and CDR2 are SGDLS and YYNGEE. This CDR3 comprises 16 residues. Unmatched junction bases numbered 14, after V lost 2 bases and J lost 9 bases. The CDR3 coding sequence is TGTGCCAGCAGCGTCAGACTAGCCAGAAATCAGGGTGAGCAGTTCTTC. Protein sequence: CASSVRLARNQGEQFF.

V usage is TRBV6-5 and J usage is TRBJ2-7, with 8 bases that match TRBD1. Looked up from germline, CDR1 is MNHEY and CDR2 is SVGAGI. The CDR3 length is 13 residues. The junction had 7 bases not matched to a gene; V was cut back by 10 bases and J by 2 bases. The CDR3 bases are TGTGCCACCTTGGACAGGGAGACCTACGAGCAGTACTTC. Protein sequence: CATLDRETYEQYF.

Written as DNA, the CDR3 is TGCGCCAGCAGCCAAGATTCCGGGTACGGCGACGACGAGCAGTACTTC. It codes for CASSQDSGYGDDEQYF. This chain joins TRBV4-3 and TRBJ2-7; no definite D call. V dropped 0 bases and J dropped 5 bases, with 17 bases sitting between them. This CDR3 is built from 16 residues. Germline V gene sequence: CDR1 LGHNA, CDR2 YSLEER.

The chain is built from TRBV9 and TRBJ1-6; D is unclear. In germline, CDR1 is SGDLS, CDR2 YYNGEE. This CDR3 has 13 amino acids. Trimming shortened V by 0 bases and J by 10 bases, and 8 bases separated the two germline ends. CDR3 region: CASSVELRSPLHF. In DNA, the CDR3 is TGTGCCAGCAGCGTAGAGCTCCGCTCACCCCTCCACTTT.

The chain joins TRBV28 to TRBJ1-5, with 7 bases lining up with TRBD1. V gave up 5 bases and J gave up 7 bases; unmatched junction bases: 8. CDR3 length: 14 amino acids. The V gene's germline CDR1 is MDHEN and CDR2 SYDVKM. CDR3 nucleotides: TGTGCCAGCAGTAACAGGGGTCCGCTACAGCCCCAGCATTTT. As protein: CASSNRGPLQPQHF.